The rows below give T cell receptor beta chains drawn from one sample of a study of beta chain features in type 1 diabetes. Measured with immunoSEQ multiplex PCR; TCRdb has only the in-frame clones, and not every one. This sample has about 160,000 clones, with around 8.6% found just once. The material sequenced was central memory CD4+ T cells from blood. Every receptor here comes from a woman aged 18 to 35 with type 1 diabetes. Each CDR3 is given with its conserved first and last residue. D genes are given only for firm matches. Clone sizes are given selectively: once, few, many, or a class where the clone is expanded.

NA,NA,TRBV4-3,15,TRBJ1-5,CASSQAEGVNQPQHF,TGCGCCAGCAGCCAAGCAGAGGGCGTCAATCAGCCCCAGCATTTT
NA,TRBD1,TRBV7-2,18,TRBJ2-6,CASSFTQGVGSGANVLTF,TGTGCCAGCAGCTTCACACAGGGGGTAGGCTCTGGGGCCAACGTCCTGACTTTC
few,NA,TRBV7-2,11,TRBJ2-2,CASSLTSELFF,TGTGCCAGCAGCTTAACTTCGGAGCTGTTTTTT
NA,NA,TRBV11-3,13,TRBJ2-7,CASSLEVGYEQYF,TGTGCCAGCAGCTTAGAAGTCGGCTACGAGCAGTACTTC
few,NA,TRBV29-1,14,TRBJ1-5,CSVVSGDRNQPQHF,TGCAGCGTTGTTTCGGGTGATCGCAATCAGCCCCAGCATTTT
few,NA,TRBV29-1,12,TRBJ2-7,CSVDSGWDEQYF,TGCAGCGTTGATTCGGGTTGGGACGAGCAGTACTTC
NA,TRBD1,TRBV2,14,TRBJ1-2,CASTREGTGDGYTF,TGTGCCAGCACCCGGGAGGGGACAGGGGATGGCTACACCTTC
NA,NA,TRBV6-6,15,TRBJ2-2,CASSSSDLNTGELFF,TGTGCCAGCAGCTCCTCGGACTTGAACACCGGGGAGCTGTTTTTT
few,NA,TRBV5-1,15,TRBJ1-1,CASSSQFPGNTEAFF,TGCGCCAGCAGCTCCCAGTTTCCGGGGAACACTGAAGCTTTCTTT
few,TRBD1,TRBV7-3,14,TRBJ2-5,CASSRGTGQETQYF,TGTGCCAGCAGCAGAGGGACAGGGCAAGAGACCCAGTACTTC
NA,NA,TRBV9,15,TRBJ1-6,CASSVVDSYNSPLHF,TGTGCCAGCAGCGTAGTAGATTCCTATAATTCACCCCTCCACTTT
NA,NA,TRBV4-2,15,TRBJ2-1,CASSQVGGSYNEQFF,TGTGCCAGCAGCCAAGTAGGAGGATCCTACAATGAGCAGTTCTTC
few,NA,TRBV29-1,13,TRBJ2-1,CSVTGASYNEQFF,TGCAGCGTTACAGGAGCCTCCTACAATGAGCAGTTCTTC
few,TRBD2,TRBV29-1,14,TRBJ2-3,CSVEGGGNTDTQYF,TGCAGCGTGGAGGGCGGGGGAAACACAGATACGCAGTATTTT
few,TRBD2,TRBV7-2,14,TRBJ2-7,CASSLMSGRDEQYF,TGTGCCAGCAGCCTTATGAGCGGGAGAGACGAGCAGTACTTC
many,TRBD1,TRBV19,14,TRBJ2-7,CASSKTRDSYEQYF,TGTGCCAGTAGTAAGACCCGGGACAGCTACGAGCAGTACTTC
NA,TRBD1,TRBV2,14,TRBJ1-1,CASKRRTGGDEAFF,TGTGCCAGCAAGAGAAGAACAGGGGGCGATGAAGCTTTCTTT
few,TRBD2,TRBV4-3,17,TRBJ2-7,CASSQGTSGGFTYEQYF,TGCGCCAGCAGCCAAGGGACTAGCGGGGGATTTACCTACGAGCAGTACTTC
NA,NA,TRBV4-3,17,TRBJ1-4,CASSQERSGGENEKLFF,TGCGCCAGCAGCCAAGAGCGGTCCGGGGGAGAGAATGAAAAACTGTTTTTT
few,NA,TRBV27,12,TRBJ2-2,CASSFRTGELFF,TGTGCCAGCAGTTTTCGGACCGGGGAGCTGTTTTTT
NA,TRBD2,TRBV7-2,17,TRBJ2-5,CASSSRELAVRQETQYF,TGTGCCAGCAGCTCTAGGGAACTAGCGGTGAGGCAAGAGACCCAGTACTTC
few,NA,TRBV18,13,TRBJ1-2,CASSPEGNYGYTF,TGTGCCAGCTCACCGGAGGGAAACTATGGCTACACCTTC
NA,TRBD1,TRBV7-2,15,TRBJ2-7,CASSGGQGKYYEQYF,TGTGCCAGCAGCGGGGGACAGGGCAAGTATTACGAGCAGTACTTC
NA,NA,TRBV7-2,16,TRBJ2-2,CASTLPGGVNTGELFF,TGTGCCAGCACCTTACCCGGGGGAGTGAACACCGGGGAGCTGTTTTTT
few,NA,TRBV6-5,13,TRBJ1-4,CASSYGQYEKLFF,TGTGCCAGCAGTTACGGGCAATATGAAAAACTGTTTTTT
NA,NA,TRBV19,13,TRBJ2-2,CASSWGYTGELFF,TGTGCCAGTAGTTGGGGCTACACCGGGGAGCTGTTTTTT
few,TRBD1,TRBV7-2,13,TRBJ2-7,CASSHPGGYEQYF,TGTGCCAGCAGCCATCCAGGGGGCTACGAGCAGTACTTC
few,NA,TRBV19,14,TRBJ2-6,CASSTAAGANVLTF,TGTGCCAGTAGCACAGCGGCTGGGGCCAACGTCCTGACTTTC
many,NA,TRBV28,14,TRBJ1-2,CASRSGGPRYGYTF,TGTGCCAGCCGTTCAGGAGGGCCTAGGTATGGCTACACCTTC
NA,NA,TRBV18,12,TRBJ1-1,CASSGGNTEAFF,TGTGCCAGCTCAGGCGGGAACACTGAAGCTTTCTTT
many,NA,TRBV6-6,13,TRBJ2-5,CASSWTDQETQYF,TGTGCCAGCAGCTGGACAGACCAAGAGACCCAGTACTTC
NA,NA,TRBV18,14,TRBJ2-7,CASSPPNRVVEQYF,TGTGCCAGCTCACCACCGAACAGGGTGGTCGAGCAGTACTTC
NA,TRBD1,TRBV6-5,15,TRBJ1-2,CASTRQGAANYGYTF,TGTGCCAGCACCCGTCAGGGGGCGGCTAACTATGGCTACACCTTC
few,TRBD1,TRBV11-1,14,TRBJ1-2,CASSATGGATGYTF,TGTGCCAGCAGCGCAACAGGGGGCGCGACTGGCTACACCTTC
NA,NA,TRBV18,11,TRBJ1-1,CASSPGAEAFF,TGTGCCAGCTCACCCGGGGCTGAAGCTTTCTTT
few,NA,TRBV18,15,TRBJ1-1,CASSPPTGIDTEAFF,TGTGCCAGCTCACCACCAACAGGGATCGACACTGAAGCTTTCTTT
few,TRBD1,TRBV6-5,15,TRBJ1-4,CASSFGQGAGEKLFF,TGTGCCAGCAGTTTCGGACAGGGGGCTGGTGAAAAACTGTTTTTT
few,TRBD2,TRBV7-2,12,TRBJ2-1,CASGRGGNEQFF,TGTGCCAGCGGTCGGGGGGGCAATGAGCAGTTCTTC
NA,NA,TRBV7-2,12,TRBJ2-7,CASSTRGYEQYF,TGTGCCAGCAGCACAAGGGGCTACGAGCAGTACTTC
few,TRBD2,TRBV7-9,16,TRBJ2-5,CASSEAGTSGAESQYF,TGTGCCAGCAGCGAAGCCGGGACTAGCGGGGCGGAGAGCCAGTACTTC
few,NA,TRBV2,15,TRBJ1-1,CASSSRGTWNTEAFF,TGTGCCAGCAGTTCACGAGGAACCTGGAACACTGAAGCTTTCTTT
few,TRBD1,TRBV4-2,16,TRBJ1-5,CASSQDTTGGSQPQHF,TGTGCCAGCAGCCAAGATACAACAGGGGGATCTCAGCCCCAGCATTTT
few,TRBD2,TRBV29-1,14,TRBJ2-3,CSLALAGGIDTQYF,TGCAGCTTGGCACTAGCGGGAGGGATAGATACGCAGTATTTT
few,NA,TRBV4-3,15,TRBJ2-1,CASSQEEGRYNEQFF,TGCGCCAGCAGCCAAGAAGAGGGAAGGTACAATGAGCAGTTCTTC
NA,TRBD1,TRBV27,15,TRBJ1-5,CASSRTTGGNQPQHF,TGTGCCAGCAGTAGAACCACAGGGGGCAATCAGCCCCAGCATTTT
few,TRBD2,TRBV6-1,15,TRBJ2-1,CASRGVAGAYNEQFF,TGTGCCAGCAGGGGGGTAGCGGGAGCCTACAATGAGCAGTTCTTC
few,NA,TRBV30,12,TRBJ1-2,CAWDRRNYGYTF,TGTGCCTGGGACAGGCGTAACTATGGCTACACCTTC
NA,TRBD2,TRBV5-6,15,TRBJ2-5,CASSLVRAGGETQYF,TGTGCCAGCAGCTTGGTTCGGGCGGGGGGAGAGACCCAGTACTTC
NA,TRBD2,TRBV28,18,TRBJ2-5,CASSSLWGSGRARETQYF,TGTGCCAGCAGTTCCCTTTGGGGTAGCGGGAGGGCCAGGGAGACCCAGTACTTC
NA,TRBD2,TRBV7-2,17,TRBJ2-3,CASTMGTSGTYTDTQYF,TGTGCCAGCACCATGGGGACTAGCGGAACCTACACAGATACGCAGTATTTT
few,NA,TRBV18,13,TRBJ2-5,CASSPSTFETQYF,TGTGCCAGCTCACCCTCAACTTTTGAGACCCAGTACTTC
few,NA,TRBV5-1,13,TRBJ1-5,CASSLSPDQPQHF,TGCGCCAGCAGCTTGTCCCCGGATCAGCCCCAGCATTTT
few,NA,TRBV7-2,13,TRBJ1-2,CASSPRAGDGYTF,TGTGCCAGCAGCCCCCGGGCAGGGGATGGCTACACCTTC
few,NA,TRBV28,16,TRBJ2-3,CASTLSGTGVTDTQYF,TGTGCCAGCACCCTCTCCGGGACTGGAGTCACAGATACGCAGTATTTT
few,NA,TRBV4-3,12,TRBJ1-2,CASSDQGYGYTF,TGCGCCAGCAGCGACCAGGGGTATGGCTACACCTTC
NA,NA,TRBV6-5,13,TRBJ2-7,CASSYIAGGEQYF,TGTGCCAGCAGTTACATTGCGGGCGGCGAGCAGTACTTC
few,TRBD1,TRBV18,15,TRBJ1-1,CASSPDRDVYTEAFF,TGTGCCAGCTCACCGGACAGGGATGTTTACACTGAAGCTTTCTTT
NA,TRBD1,TRBV18,13,TRBJ1-2,CASVGGAKEGYTF,TGTGCCAGCGTAGGGGGCGCAAAGGAGGGCTACACCTTC
NA,NA,TRBV7-9,16,TRBJ1-1,CASRKAREGGNTEAFF,TGTGCCAGCAGAAAAGCCAGGGAGGGAGGGAACACTGAAGCTTTCTTT